Listed below are T cell receptor beta chains from one sample, sequenced in a study of blood T cell repertoires in COVID-19. Some clones are missing from TCRdb's copy, which holds only in-frame ones; the method was immunoSEQ multiplex PCR. The data contain about 19,000 clones, around nine tenths of them singletons. What was sequenced was peripheral blood. The origin of the receptors is a human donor in a cohort sampled during active COVID-19. CDR3s include the opening cysteine and the closing phenylalanine or tryptophan.

V,CDR3
TRBV27,CASSFITFGSTGELFF
TRBV5-6,CASSSPGVRYGYTF
TRBV7-9,CASSLVLGPSGNTIYF
TRBV11-2,CASSLESAGELFF
TRBV7-8,CASSLSTGGSSGNTIYF
TRBV14,CASSQGRENSPLHF
TRBV11-1,CASSFGRQNPYTEAFF
TRBV15,CATSILTDTQYF
TRBV18,CASSITGSLPNYGYTF
TRBV5-6,CASSLYAYPTDTQYF
TRBV24-1,CATSDRDGESTDTQYF
TRBV19,CASSGSAAGNTIYF
TRBV21-1,CASSGGQGAYEQYF
TRBV7-2,CASSLARSGGYTF
TRBV24-1,CATSDTTGVSQDTQYF
TRBV5-1,CASSLGRLRDISYEQYF